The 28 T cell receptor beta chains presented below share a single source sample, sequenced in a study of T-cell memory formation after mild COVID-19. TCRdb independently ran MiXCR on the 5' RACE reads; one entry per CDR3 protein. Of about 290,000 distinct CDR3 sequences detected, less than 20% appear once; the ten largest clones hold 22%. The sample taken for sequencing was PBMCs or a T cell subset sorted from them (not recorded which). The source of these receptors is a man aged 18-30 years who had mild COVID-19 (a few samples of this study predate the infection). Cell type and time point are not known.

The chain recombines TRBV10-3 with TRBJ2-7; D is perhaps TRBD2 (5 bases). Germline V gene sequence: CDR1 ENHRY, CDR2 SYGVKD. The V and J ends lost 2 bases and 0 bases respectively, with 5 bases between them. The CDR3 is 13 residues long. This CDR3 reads CAISEEGSYEQYV. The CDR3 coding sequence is TGTGCCATCAGTGAGGAGGGCTCCTACGAGCAGTACGTC.

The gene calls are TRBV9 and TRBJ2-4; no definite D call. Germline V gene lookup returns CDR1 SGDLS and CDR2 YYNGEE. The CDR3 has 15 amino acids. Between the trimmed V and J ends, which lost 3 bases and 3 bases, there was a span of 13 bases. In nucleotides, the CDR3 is TGTGCCAGCAGCGCGGGCCGCCGAGGCAAAAACATTCAGTACTTC. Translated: CASSAGRRGKNIQYF.

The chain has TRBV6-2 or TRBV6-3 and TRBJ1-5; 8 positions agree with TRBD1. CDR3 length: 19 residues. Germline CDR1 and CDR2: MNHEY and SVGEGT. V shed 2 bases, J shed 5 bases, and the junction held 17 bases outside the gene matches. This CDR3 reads CASSYDFGRGRLGHQPQHF. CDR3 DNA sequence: TGTGCCAGCAGTTACGACTTCGGCAGGGGGCGCCTTGGTCATCAGCCCCAGCATTTT.

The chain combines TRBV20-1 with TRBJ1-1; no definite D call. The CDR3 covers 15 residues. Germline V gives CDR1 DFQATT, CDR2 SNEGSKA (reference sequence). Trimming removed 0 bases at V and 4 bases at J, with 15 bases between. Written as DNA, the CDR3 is TGCAGTGCTAGAGATCGACGTGGAGGGAGCACTGAAGCTTTCTTT. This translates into CSARDRRGGSTEAFF.

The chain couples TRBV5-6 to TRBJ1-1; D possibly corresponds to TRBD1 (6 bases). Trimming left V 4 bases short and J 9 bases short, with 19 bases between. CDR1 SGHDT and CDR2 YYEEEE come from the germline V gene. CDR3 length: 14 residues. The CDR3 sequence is CASSIRGGIAQAFF. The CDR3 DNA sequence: TGTGCCAGCAGCATCCGGGGGGGCATTGCCCAAGCTTTCTTT. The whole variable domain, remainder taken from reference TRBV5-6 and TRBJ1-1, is DAGVTQSPTHLIKTRGQQVTLRCSPKSGHDTVSWYQQALGQGPQFIFQYYEEEERQRGNFPDRFSGHQFPNYSSELNVNALLLGDSALYLCASSIRGGIAQAFFGQGTRLTVV.

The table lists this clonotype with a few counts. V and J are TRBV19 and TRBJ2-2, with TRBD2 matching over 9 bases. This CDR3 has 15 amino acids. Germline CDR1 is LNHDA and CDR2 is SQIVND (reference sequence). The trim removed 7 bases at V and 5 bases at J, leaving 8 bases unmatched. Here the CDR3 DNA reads TGTGCCAGTATAAGCGGGGGGCCTGGGACCGGGGAGCTGTTTTTT. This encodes CASISGGPGTGELFF. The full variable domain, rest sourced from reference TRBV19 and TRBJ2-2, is DGGITQSPKYLFRKEGQNVTLSCEQNLNHDAMYWYRQDPGQGLRLIYYSQIVNDFQKGDIAEGYSVSREKKESFPLTVTSAQKNPTAFYLCASISGGPGTGELFFGEGSRLTVL.

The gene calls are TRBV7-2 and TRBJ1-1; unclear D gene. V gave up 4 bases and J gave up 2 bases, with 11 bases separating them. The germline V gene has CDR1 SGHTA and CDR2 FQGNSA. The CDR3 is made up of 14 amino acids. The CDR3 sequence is CASSSFGVNTEAFF. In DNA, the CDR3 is TGTGCCAGCAGCTCCTTCGGGGTAAACACTGAAGCTTTCTTT.

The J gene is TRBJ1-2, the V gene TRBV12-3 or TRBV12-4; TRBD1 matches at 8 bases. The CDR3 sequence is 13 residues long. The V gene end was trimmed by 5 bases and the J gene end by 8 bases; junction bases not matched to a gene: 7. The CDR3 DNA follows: TGTGCCAGCAGTCGGACAGGGATCAGGGGCTACACCTTC. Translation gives CASSRTGIRGYTF.

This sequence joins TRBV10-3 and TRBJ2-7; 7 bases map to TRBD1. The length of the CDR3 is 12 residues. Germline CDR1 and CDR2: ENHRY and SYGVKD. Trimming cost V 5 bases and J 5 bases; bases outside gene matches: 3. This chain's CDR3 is CAISSGGDEQYV. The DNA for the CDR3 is TGTGCCATCAGTTCAGGGGGAGACGAGCAGTACGTC.

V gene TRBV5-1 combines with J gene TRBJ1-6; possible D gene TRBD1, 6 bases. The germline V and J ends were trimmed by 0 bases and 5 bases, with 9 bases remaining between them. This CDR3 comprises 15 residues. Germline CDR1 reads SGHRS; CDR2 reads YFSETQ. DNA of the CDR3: TGCGCCAGCAGCTTGGGGACAGTCCATAATTCACCCCTCCACTTT. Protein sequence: CASSLGTVHNSPLHF.

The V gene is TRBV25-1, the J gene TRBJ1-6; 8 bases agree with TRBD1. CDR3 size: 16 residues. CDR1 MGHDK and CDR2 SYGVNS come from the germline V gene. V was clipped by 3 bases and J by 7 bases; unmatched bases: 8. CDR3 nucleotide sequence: TGTGCCAGCAGTGACTACTCGACAGGGGTCAATTCACCCCTCCACTTT. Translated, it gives CASSDYSTGVNSPLHF.

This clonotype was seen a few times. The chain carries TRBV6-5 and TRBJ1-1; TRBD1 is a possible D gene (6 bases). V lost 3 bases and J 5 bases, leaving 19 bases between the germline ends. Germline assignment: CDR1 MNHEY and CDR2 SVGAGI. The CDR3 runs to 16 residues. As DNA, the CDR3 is TGTGCCAGCAGTTATCGGCTGGGGGGCTTAAGGACTGAAGCTTTCTTT. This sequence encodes CASSYRLGGLRTEAFF.

CDR3 region: CATRARSWDYGYTF. CDR3 sequence (DNA): TGTGCCACCAGAGCAAGGAGTTGGGACTATGGCTACACCTTC. This sequence joins TRBV15 and TRBJ1-2; no firm D call. The germline gives CDR1 LNHNV, CDR2 YYDKDF (reference sequence). Trimming stripped 6 bases from V and 3 bases from J, with 14 bases between. This CDR3 spans 14 amino acids.

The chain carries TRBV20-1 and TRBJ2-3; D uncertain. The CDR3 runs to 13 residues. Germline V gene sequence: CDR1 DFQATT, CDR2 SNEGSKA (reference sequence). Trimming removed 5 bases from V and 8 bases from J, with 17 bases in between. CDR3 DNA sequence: TGCAGTGCTCCTCGGCCCCCTGCTGTTACGCAGTATTTT. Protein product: CSAPRPPAVTQYF.

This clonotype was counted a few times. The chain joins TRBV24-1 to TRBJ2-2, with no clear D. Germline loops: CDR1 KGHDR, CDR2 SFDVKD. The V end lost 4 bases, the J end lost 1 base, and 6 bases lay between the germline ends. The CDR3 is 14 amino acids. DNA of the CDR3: TGTGCCACCAGTGACACAAGGAACACCGGGGAGCTGTTTTTT. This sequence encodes CATSDTRNTGELFF.

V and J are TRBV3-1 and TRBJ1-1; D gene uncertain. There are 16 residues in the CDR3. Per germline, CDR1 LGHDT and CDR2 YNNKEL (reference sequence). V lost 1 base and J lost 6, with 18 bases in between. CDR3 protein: CASSQGLRANFPEAFF. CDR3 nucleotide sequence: TGTGCCAGCAGCCAAGGGTTACGGGCAAATTTCCCTGAAGCTTTCTTT.

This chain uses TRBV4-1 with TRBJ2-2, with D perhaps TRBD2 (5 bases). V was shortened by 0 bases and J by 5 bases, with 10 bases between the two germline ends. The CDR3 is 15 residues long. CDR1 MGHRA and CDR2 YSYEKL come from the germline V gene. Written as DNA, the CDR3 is TGCGCCAGCAGCCAAGACCCAACGGGGACCGGGGAGCTGTTTTTT. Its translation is CASSQDPTGTGELFF.

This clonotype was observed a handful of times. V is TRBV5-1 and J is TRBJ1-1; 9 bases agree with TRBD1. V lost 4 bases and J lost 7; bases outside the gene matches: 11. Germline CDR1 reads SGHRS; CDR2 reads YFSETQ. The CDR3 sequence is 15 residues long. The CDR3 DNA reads TGCGCCAGCAGCACACAACAGGGGGCTGGAGGTGAAGCTTTCTTT. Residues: CASSTQQGAGGEAFF.

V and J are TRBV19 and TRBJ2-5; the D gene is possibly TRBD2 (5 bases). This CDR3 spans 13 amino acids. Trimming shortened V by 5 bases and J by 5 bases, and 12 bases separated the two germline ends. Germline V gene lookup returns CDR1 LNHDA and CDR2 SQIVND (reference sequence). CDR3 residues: CASSGSRAETQYF. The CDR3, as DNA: TGTGCCAGTAGTGGGTCGAGGGCGGAGACCCAGTACTTC.

The CDR3 DNA reads as TGTGCCACCAGTGATTTGAGGGGGAATTCACCCCTCCACTTT. It yields the protein CATSDLRGNSPLHF. The genes are TRBV24-1 and TRBJ1-6; D possibly corresponds to TRBD1 (6 bases). V gave up 0 bases and J gave up 7 bases, with 6 bases separating them. This CDR3 has 14 amino acids. Germline assignment: CDR1 KGHDR and CDR2 SFDVKD.

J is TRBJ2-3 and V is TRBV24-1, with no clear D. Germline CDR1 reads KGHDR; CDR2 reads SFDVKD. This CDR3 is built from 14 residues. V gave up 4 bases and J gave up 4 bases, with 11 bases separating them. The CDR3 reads CATSDPGLADTQYF. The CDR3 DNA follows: TGTGCCACCAGTGACCCCGGCCTAGCAGATACGCAGTATTTT.

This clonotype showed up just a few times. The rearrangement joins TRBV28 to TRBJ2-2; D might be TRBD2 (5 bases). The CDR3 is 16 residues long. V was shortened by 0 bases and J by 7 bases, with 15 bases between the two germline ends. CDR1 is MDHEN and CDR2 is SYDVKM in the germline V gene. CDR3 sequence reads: CASSLWGRRSGGELFF. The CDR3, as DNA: TGTGCCAGCAGTTTATGGGGGAGACGGTCGGGCGGGGAGCTGTTTTTT.

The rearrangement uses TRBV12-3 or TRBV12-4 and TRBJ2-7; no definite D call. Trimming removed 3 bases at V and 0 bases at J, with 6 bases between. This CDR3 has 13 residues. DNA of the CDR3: TGTGCCAGCAGTTTGGAAAACTCCTACGAGCAGTACTTC. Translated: CASSLENSYEQYF.

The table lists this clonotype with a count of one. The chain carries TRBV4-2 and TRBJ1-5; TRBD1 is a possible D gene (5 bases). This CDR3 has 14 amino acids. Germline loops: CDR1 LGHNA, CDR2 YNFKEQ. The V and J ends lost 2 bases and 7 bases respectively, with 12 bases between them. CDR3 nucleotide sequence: TGTGCCAGCAGCCAATCTCCGGGGCCGCAGCCCCAGCATTTT. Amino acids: CASSQSPGPQPQHF.

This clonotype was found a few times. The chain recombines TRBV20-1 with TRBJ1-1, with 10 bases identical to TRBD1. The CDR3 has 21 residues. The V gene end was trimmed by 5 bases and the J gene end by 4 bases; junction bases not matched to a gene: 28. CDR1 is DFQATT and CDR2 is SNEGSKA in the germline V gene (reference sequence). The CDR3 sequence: CSAPRQGAIWAIWNGTTEAFF. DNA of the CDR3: TGCAGTGCTCCCCGACAGGGGGCGATTTGGGCGATCTGGAACGGAACCACTGAAGCTTTCTTT.

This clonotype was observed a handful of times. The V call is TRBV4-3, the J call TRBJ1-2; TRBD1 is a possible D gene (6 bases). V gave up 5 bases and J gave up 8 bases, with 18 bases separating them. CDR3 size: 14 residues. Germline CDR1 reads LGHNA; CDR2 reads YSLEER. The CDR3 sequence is CASSYRTDPSGYTF. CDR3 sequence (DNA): TGCGCCAGCAGCTACCGGACAGACCCTAGCGGCTACACCTTC.

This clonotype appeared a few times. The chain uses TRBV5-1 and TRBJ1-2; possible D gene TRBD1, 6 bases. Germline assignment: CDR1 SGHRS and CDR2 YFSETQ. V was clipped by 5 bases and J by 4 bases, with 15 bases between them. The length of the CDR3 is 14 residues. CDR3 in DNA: TGCGCCAGCAGGATCCAGGGGTCCTTCTATGGCTACACCTTC. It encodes CASRIQGSFYGYTF.

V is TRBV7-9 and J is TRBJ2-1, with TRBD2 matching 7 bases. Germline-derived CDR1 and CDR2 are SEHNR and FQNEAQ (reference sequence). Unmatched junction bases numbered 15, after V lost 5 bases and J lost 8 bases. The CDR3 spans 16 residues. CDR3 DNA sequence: TGTGCCAGCAGCCGACGGGAGGCCCTAAGCGGTGATGAGCAGTTCTTC. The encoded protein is CASSRREALSGDEQFF.